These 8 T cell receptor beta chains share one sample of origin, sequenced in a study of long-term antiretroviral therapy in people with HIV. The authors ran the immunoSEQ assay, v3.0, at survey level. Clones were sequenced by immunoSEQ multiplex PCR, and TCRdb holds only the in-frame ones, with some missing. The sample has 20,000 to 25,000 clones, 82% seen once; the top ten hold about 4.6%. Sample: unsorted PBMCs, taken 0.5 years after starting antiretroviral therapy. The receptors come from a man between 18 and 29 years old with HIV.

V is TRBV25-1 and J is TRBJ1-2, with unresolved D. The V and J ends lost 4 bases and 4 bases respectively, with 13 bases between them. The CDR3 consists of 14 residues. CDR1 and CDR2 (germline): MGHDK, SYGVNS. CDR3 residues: CASSGETEIYGYTF. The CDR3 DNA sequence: TGTGCCAGCAGTGGTGAGACGGAGATCTATGGCTACACCTTC.

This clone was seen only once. The CDR3 here is CAWGRGQVKSQPQHF. The CDR3 DNA is TGTGCCTGGGGAAGAGGGCAGGTAAAGAGTCAGCCCCAGCATTTT. This chain connects TRBV30 to TRBJ1-5; D ambiguous. The CDR3 spans 15 residues. CDR1 and CDR2 (germline): GTSNPN, SVGIG (reference sequence). V lost 5 bases, J lost 6 bases, and 20 bases lay in between.

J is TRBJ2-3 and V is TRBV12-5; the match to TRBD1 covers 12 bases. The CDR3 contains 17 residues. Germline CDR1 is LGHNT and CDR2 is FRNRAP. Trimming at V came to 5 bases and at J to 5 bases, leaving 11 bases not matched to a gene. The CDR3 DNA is TGTGCTAGTGGTCCAGACCGGGACAGGGGGCTTCAAGATACGCAGTATTTT. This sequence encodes CASGPDRDRGLQDTQYF.

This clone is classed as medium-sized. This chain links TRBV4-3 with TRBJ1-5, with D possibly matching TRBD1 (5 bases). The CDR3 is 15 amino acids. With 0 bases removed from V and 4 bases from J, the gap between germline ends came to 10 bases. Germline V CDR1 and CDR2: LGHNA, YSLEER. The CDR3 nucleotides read TGCGCCAGCAGCCAAGAAGCGGGACTGAATCAGCCCCAGCATTTT. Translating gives CASSQEAGLNQPQHF.

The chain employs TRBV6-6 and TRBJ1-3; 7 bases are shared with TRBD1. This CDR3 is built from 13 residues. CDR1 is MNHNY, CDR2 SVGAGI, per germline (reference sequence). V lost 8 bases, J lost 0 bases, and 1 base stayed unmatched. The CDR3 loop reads CASRDSSGNTIYF. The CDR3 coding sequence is TGTGCCAGCCGGGACAGCTCTGGAAACACCATATATTTT.

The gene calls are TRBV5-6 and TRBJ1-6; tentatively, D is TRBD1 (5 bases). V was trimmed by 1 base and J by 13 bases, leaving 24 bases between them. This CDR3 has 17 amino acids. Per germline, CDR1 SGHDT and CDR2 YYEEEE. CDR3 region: CASSLPYTGGSIHPLHF. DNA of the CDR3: TGTGCCAGCAGCTTGCCCTATACAGGAGGGAGTATTCACCCCCTCCACTTT. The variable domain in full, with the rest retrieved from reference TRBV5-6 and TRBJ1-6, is DAGVTQSPTHLIKTRGQQVTLRCSPKSGHDTVSWYQQALGQGPQFIFQYYEEEERQRGNFPDRFSGHQFPNYSSELNVNALLLGDSALYLCASSLPYTGGSIHPLHFGNGTRLTVT.

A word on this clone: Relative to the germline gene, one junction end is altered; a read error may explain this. The chain's CDR3 is CASCLGRQKGTGELFF. CDR3 in DNA: TGTGCCAGCTGCTTGGGGAGGCAAAAAGGGACCGGGGAGCTGTTTTTT. The gene calls are TRBV5-6 and TRBJ2-2; D is possibly TRBD2 (6 bases). The CDR3 is 16 residues long. CDR1 SGHDT and CDR2 YYEEEE come from the germline V gene. Full variable domain (outside the CDR3, taken from reference TRBV5-6 and TRBJ2-2): DAGVTQSPTHLIKTRGQQVTLRCSPKSGHDTVSWYQQALGQGPQFIFQYYEEEERQRGNFPDRFSGHQFPNYSSELNVNALLLGDSALYLCASCLGRQKGTGELFFGEGSRLTVL.

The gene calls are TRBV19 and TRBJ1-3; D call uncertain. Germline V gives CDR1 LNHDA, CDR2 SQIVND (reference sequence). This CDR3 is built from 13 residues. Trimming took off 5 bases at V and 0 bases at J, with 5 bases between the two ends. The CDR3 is CASSDTSGNTIYF. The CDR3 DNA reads TGTGCCAGTAGTGACACCTCTGGAAACACCATATATTTT.